The sequence of this T cell receptor beta chain was determined in a study of spatial heterogeneity in lung cancer. Study-level information: More than eight raw reads, on average, carried each unique TCR and UMI combination.

Comment on this clonotype: Its target is unknown.

Trimming pared 3 bases from V and 5 bases from J, leaving 16 bases between. The CDR3 totals 14 residues. From germline, CDR1 is SQVTM and CDR2 ANQGSEA. The time point was: sample taken at primary tumor resection. TCRdb passed the 5' RACE reads through MiXCR, listing each CDR3 protein once. The profile shows about 5,700 distinct CDR3 sequences, around an eighth of them singletons. Study-level findings and limits: Tracking of tumor mutation counts was seen in expanded intratumoral alpha and beta TCR counts.

The starting material was lung tumor tissue, obtained at surgery. This receptor was identified in a female donor with early-stage non-small cell lung cancer. The rearrangement joins TRBV29-1 to TRBJ1-1, with D perhaps TRBD1 (6 bases). CDR3 nucleotides: TGCAGCGTTGACGACACAGGGAGAGGGACTGAAGCTTTCTTT. This codes for CSVDDTGRGTEAFF.